The next 21 T cell receptor beta chains were all read from a single sample in a study of spatial heterogeneity in lung cancer. As to time point: sample taken at primary tumor resection. MiXCR was run by TCRdb on the 5' RACE reads, yielding one entry per CDR3 protein. Of about 92,000 distinct CDR3 sequences listed, 9.5% to 15% were seen once; the top ten hold under 50%. The sequences come from PBMCs, collected at surgery. Source of these receptors: a male donor with early-stage non-small cell lung cancer.

This clonotype is medium-sized in the sample. The chain is built from TRBV6-2 or TRBV6-3 and TRBJ2-5; 8 bases are shared with TRBD1. CDR1 and CDR2 from the germline V gene are MNHEY and SVGEGT. CDR3 length: 16 amino acids. V shed 0 bases, J shed 4 bases, and the junction held 7 bases outside the gene matches. The DNA of the CDR3 is TGTGCCAGCAGTTACTCTCAGACAGGGGTCGTAGAGACCCAGTACTTC. It translates to CASSYSQTGVVETQYF.

This clonotype was recorded a few times. This rearrangement joins TRBV19 to TRBJ2-7; D is unclear. Germline V gene data show CDR1 as LNHDA and CDR2 as SQIVND (reference sequence). CDR3 length equals 14 residues. Trimming pared 3 bases from V and 1 base from J, leaving 10 bases between. The CDR3 is CASSISGRSYEQYF. The CDR3 region has the DNA TGTGCCAGTAGTATCAGTGGCCGATCCTACGAGCAGTACTTC.

This clonotype was counted a few times. The chain is built from TRBV7-2 and TRBJ2-3; 9 bases are shared with TRBD2. The CDR3 runs to 16 residues. V shed 0 bases, J shed 4 bases, and the junction held 5 bases outside the gene matches. CDR1 is SGHTA, CDR2 FQGNSA, per germline. The DNA for the CDR3 is TGTGCCAGCAGCTTAGCAGGGCGGGGGGGCTCAGATACGCAGTATTTT. Encoded protein: CASSLAGRGGSDTQYF. Filled out from reference TRBV7-2 and TRBJ2-3, the complete variable domain reads GAGVSQSPSNKVTEKGKDVELRCDPISGHTALYWYRQSLGQGLEFLIYFQGNSAPDKSGLPSDRFSAERTGGSVSTLTIQRTQQEDSAVYLCASSLAGRGGSDTQYFGPGTRLTVL.

Only a few counts were recorded for this clonotype. The chain uses TRBV29-1 and TRBJ2-3; D is ambiguous. CDR1 and CDR2 (germline): SQVTM, ANQGSEA. V shed 3 bases and J shed 0 bases, with 10 bases lying between them. The CDR3 consists of 14 residues. CDR3 sequence (DNA): TGCAGCGTTGAGGGCTTAGGGAGCACAGATACGCAGTATTTT. Its translation is CSVEGLGSTDTQYF.

This chain links TRBV7-9 with TRBJ2-6; D remains unclear. The CDR3 contains 14 residues. Per germline, CDR1 SEHNR and CDR2 FQNEAQ (reference sequence). Between the trimmed V and J ends, which lost 4 bases and 4 bases, there was a span of 8 bases. In DNA, the CDR3 is TGTGCCAGCAGCTCCATAGCCGGGGCCAACGTCCTGACTTTC. As protein: CASSSIAGANVLTF.

V usage is TRBV7-2 and J usage is TRBJ2-2; D gene ambiguous. Germline lookup yields CDR1 SGHTA and CDR2 FQGNSA. The CDR3 runs to 14 residues. Trimming took 1 base from V and 8 from J, leaving 11 bases between them. CDR3 protein: CASSLESGTGELFF. DNA for the CDR3: TGTGCCAGCAGCTTAGAGAGTGGCACAGGGGAGCTGTTTTTT. Drawing the rest from reference TRBV7-2 and TRBJ2-2, the complete variable domain is GAGVSQSPSNKVTEKGKDVELRCDPISGHTALYWYRQSLGQGLEFLIYFQGNSAPDKSGLPSDRFSAERTGGSVSTLTIQRTQQEDSAVYLCASSLESGTGELFFGEGSRLTVL.

This clonotype was detected only a few times. The V gene is TRBV4-3, the J gene TRBJ2-1; the match to TRBD2 covers 9 bases. J gave up 4 bases and V 0 bases, and 4 bases lay outside the gene matches. The V gene's germline CDR1 is LGHNA and CDR2 YSLEER. This CDR3 spans 16 amino acids. In DNA form, the CDR3 reads TGCGCCAGCAGCCAAGATTTTAGCGGGGGATACAATGAGCAGTTCTTC. This gives the protein CASSQDFSGGYNEQFF.

About this clonotype itself: A junction end diverges from the germline sequence, so it may reflect a read error. This rearrangement joins TRBV12-3 or TRBV12-4 to TRBJ2-5, with D unresolved. The CDR3 covers 14 residues. This CDR3 is CACSLGRYVETQYF. The CDR3 region has the DNA TGTGCCTGCAGTTTGGGTCGATACGTTGAGACCCAGTACTTC.

V and J are TRBV6-1 and TRBJ2-5, with unresolved D. V was pared by 4 bases and J by 2 bases, with 8 bases between. This CDR3 contains 13 residues. CDR1 MNHNS and CDR2 SASEGT come from the germline V gene. CDR3 in amino acids: CASSAQKQETQYF. In DNA, the CDR3 is TGTGCCAGCAGTGCCCAAAAGCAAGAGACCCAGTACTTC.

This clonotype was picked up a small number of times. The chain uses TRBV3-1 and TRBJ2-7, with D perhaps TRBD2 (5 bases). Germline CDR1 and CDR2: LGHDT and YNNKEL (reference sequence). Trimming removed 4 bases at V and 0 bases at J, with 10 bases between. The CDR3 spans 14 residues. The CDR3 sequence: CASSPTRSSYEQYF. The CDR3 nucleotides are TGTGCCAGCAGCCCAACTAGATCCTCCTACGAGCAGTACTTC.

The chain couples TRBV12-3 or TRBV12-4 to TRBJ2-7; 8 bases line up with TRBD1. The CDR3 consists of 15 residues. V gave up 6 bases and J gave up 2 bases; unmatched junction bases: 9. The chain's CDR3 is CASRLGQAPAYEQYF. The CDR3 DNA follows: TGTGCCAGCAGGCTGGGACAGGCTCCAGCCTACGAGCAGTACTTC.

This chain uses TRBV7-3 with TRBJ2-1, with D unclear. This CDR3 contains 13 residues. V lost 2 bases to trimming and J lost 4 bases, with 6 bases between them. Germline V gene data show CDR1 as SGHTA and CDR2 as FQGTGA. The CDR3 region is CASSLGKYNEQFF. CDR3 DNA: TGTGCCAGCAGCTTAGGGAAGTACAATGAGCAGTTCTTC.

This chain's CDR3 is CASSQGRQETQYF. The CDR3 region has the DNA TGTGCCAGCAGCCAGGGCCGTCAAGAGACCCAGTACTTC. The V and J genes are TRBV7-8 and TRBJ2-5, with D perhaps TRBD1 (5 bases). The CDR3 has 13 amino acids. Trimming cost V 5 bases and J 2 bases, with 9 bases left between them. Germline V CDR1 and CDR2: SGHVS, FQNEAQ.

This clonotype was detected ten times or more. The chain is built from TRBV25-1 and TRBJ2-2; D gene unclear. Trimming pared 1 base from V and 7 bases from J, leaving 4 bases between. Germline assignment: CDR1 MGHDK and CDR2 SYGVNS. This CDR3 comprises 12 residues. The CDR3 DNA follows: TGTGCCAGCAGTGAATTTTTCGGGGAGCTGTTTTTT. Protein: CASSEFFGELFF.

The chain is built from TRBV9 and TRBJ2-5; TRBD2 aligns across 10 bases. With V trimmed by 0 bases and J by 1 base, 0 bases remained unmatched. This CDR3 is built from 15 residues. Germline loops: CDR1 SGDLS, CDR2 YYNGEE. The CDR3 loop is CASSVGTSGQETQYF. The CDR3 nucleotides read TGTGCCAGCAGCGTAGGGACTAGCGGCCAAGAGACCCAGTACTTC.

This clonotype was observed at least ten times. The J gene is TRBJ2-7, the V gene TRBV9; D gene ambiguous. This CDR3 is built from 14 residues. V dropped 0 bases and J dropped 1 base, with 8 bases sitting between them. Germline V lookup: CDR1 SGDLS, CDR2 YYNGEE. The CDR3 region is CASSVATASYEQYF. The CDR3 DNA reads as TGTGCCAGCAGCGTAGCTACGGCTTCCTACGAGCAGTACTTC.

This clonotype was detected many times. The chain carries TRBV7-9 and TRBJ2-7; the match to TRBD1 covers 9 bases. CDR1 is SEHNR, CDR2 FQNEAQ, per germline (reference sequence). The CDR3 is 13 amino acids. The V and J ends lost 6 bases and 3 bases, in that order; junction bases with no gene match: 3. Written as DNA, the CDR3 is TGTGCCAGCAGTCCGGACAGGGGCTACGAGCAGTACTTC. The encoded protein is CASSPDRGYEQYF.

The chain couples TRBV2 to TRBJ1-5; 9 bases agree with TRBD1. V lost 10 bases and J lost 4; bases outside the gene matches: 5. Germline values: CDR1 SNHLY, CDR2 FYNNEI. The CDR3 loop spans 13 amino acids. Written as DNA, the CDR3 is TGTGCCACCCAACAGGGGGCAAATCAGCCCCAGCATTTT. It encodes CATQQGANQPQHF. Based on the CDR3 plus reference TRBV2 and TRBJ1-5, the full variable domain is EPEVTQTPSHQVTQMGQEVILRCVPISNHLYFYWYRQILGQKVEFLVSFYNNEISEKSEIFDDQFSVERPDGSNFTLKIRSTKLEDSAMYFCATQQGANQPQHFGDGTRLSIL.

This clonotype was observed a few times. CDR3 nucleotide sequence: TGCAGCGTTGGCTCGGACTTCCTGGGCTACGAGCAGTACTTC. Translating gives CSVGSDFLGYEQYF. The chain links TRBV29-1 to TRBJ2-7; D may be TRBD2 (5 bases). Germline-derived CDR1 and CDR2 are SQVTM and ANQGSEA. The CDR3 is 14 amino acids. The germline V and J ends were trimmed by 4 bases and 3 bases, with 16 bases remaining between them.

This clonotype was observed at least ten times. V and J are TRBV4-3 and TRBJ1-2; tentative D call: TRBD1 (5 bases). The V and J ends lost 1 base and 6 bases respectively, with 9 bases between them. Germline CDR1 and CDR2: LGHNA and YSLEER. The CDR3 runs 13 residues. This CDR3 reads CASSQVSGDGYTF. The CDR3 DNA is TGCGCCAGCAGCCAAGTGTCGGGGGATGGCTACACCTTC.

V and J are TRBV6-1 and TRBJ1-1; D gene unclear. This CDR3 is built from 13 residues. V lost 2 bases and J 6 bases, leaving 10 bases between the germline ends. Germline CDR1 is MNHNS and CDR2 is SASEGT. The CDR3 region is CASSERSESEAFF. CDR3 in DNA: TGTGCCAGCAGTGAAAGGAGCGAATCTGAAGCTTTCTTT.